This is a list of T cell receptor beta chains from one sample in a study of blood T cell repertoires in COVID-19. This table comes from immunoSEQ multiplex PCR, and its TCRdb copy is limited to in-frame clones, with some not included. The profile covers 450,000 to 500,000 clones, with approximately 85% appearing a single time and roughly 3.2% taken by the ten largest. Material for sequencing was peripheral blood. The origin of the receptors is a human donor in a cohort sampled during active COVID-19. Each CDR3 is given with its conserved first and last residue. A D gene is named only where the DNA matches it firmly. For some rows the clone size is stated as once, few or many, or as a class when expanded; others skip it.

TGTGCCAGCAGCGTAGTACCGGGACAGGGGTCAGAGACCCAGTACTTC	CASSVVPGQGSETQYF	16	TRBJ2-5	TRBD1	TRBV9	few
TGTGCCAGCAGCTTAAGAGGGACAGGATCCTACGAGCAGTACTTC	CASSLRGTGSYEQYF	15	TRBJ2-7	TRBD1	TRBV7-3	once
TGTGCCAGCAGTGAACCCATTCCGCAGGGAGGAAAATTATCCGGGGAGCTGTTTTTT	CASSEPIPQGGKLSGELFF	19	TRBJ2-2	-	TRBV2	once
TGTGCCAGCAGCCAAGGTGGCGGGGCTGGGGGGGAGCTGTTTTTT	CASSQGGGAGGELFF	15	TRBJ2-2	-	TRBV3-1/TRBV3-2	-
TGTGCCAGCAGCACCCGAATGTGGCAGATCTATGGCTACACCTTC	CASSTRMWQIYGYTF	15	TRBJ1-2	-	TRBV21-1	-
TGTGCCAGCGGCCTTTACCCCAATGAGCAGTTCTTC	CASGLYPNEQFF	12	TRBJ2-1	-	TRBV6-5	once
TGCGCCAGCAGCTTGGGAGGGACTCCTGACTACACCTTC	CASSLGGTPDYTF	13	TRBJ1-2	-	TRBV5-1	-
TGTGCCAGCAGTCAACAAGAGACAGGGGTTCCTAAAGGCTACACCTTC	CASSQQETGVPKGYTF	16	TRBJ1-2	TRBD1	TRBV27	-
TGTGCCTGGAGTGAAGATATACGGGAGGGCGGGGAGCAGTTCTTC	CAWSEDIREGGEQFF	15	TRBJ2-1	TRBD2	TRBV30	-
TGCGCCACCCAGGGGCTAGCGGGAAACACCGGGGAGCTGTTTTTT	CATQGLAGNTGELFF	15	TRBJ2-2	TRBD2	TRBV5-1	-
TGTGCCAGCAGTGAAATGGTGCCTAGCGGGAGCGCAGGAGAGACCCAGTACTTC	CASSEMVPSGSAGETQYF	18	TRBJ2-5	TRBD2	TRBV2	once
TGTGCCAGCAGTCCCCTCGGCGGGAGCACAGATACGCAGTATTTT	CASSPLGGSTDTQYF	15	TRBJ2-3	-	TRBV6-5	-
TGTGCCAGCAGCCCGAGATTAGGACAGGGGGCGCAGGAGCAGTACTTC	CASSPRLGQGAQEQYF	16	TRBJ2-7	TRBD1	TRBV9	-
TGTGCCGTCTTCCAGGACTCATGGAAGCAGTTCTTC	CAVFQDSWKQFF	12	TRBJ2-1	-	TRBV28	-
TGTGCCAGCAGTTACGGGGGGACCAACGTCCTGACTTTC	CASSYGGTNVLTF	13	TRBJ2-6	-	TRBV6-2/TRBV6-3	-
TGCGCCAGCAGCTTGGGAGCGGGCCTCCCAGATACGCAGTATTTT	CASSLGAGLPDTQYF	15	TRBJ2-3	-	TRBV5-1	-
TGTGCCAGTAGTATAGCGGGTAGGAGCAATCAGCCCCAGCATTTT	CASSIAGRSNQPQHF	15	TRBJ1-5	-	TRBV19	-
TGTGCCAGCTCCCAGGGTAGGCCGAACACTGAAGCTTTCTTT	CASSQGRPNTEAFF	14	TRBJ1-1	-	TRBV28	-
TGTGCCACCAGTGATTTGAGTACTAGCGGGGGGATTTCCTACAATGAGCAGTTCTTC	CATSDLSTSGGISYNEQFF	19	TRBJ2-1	TRBD2	TRBV24-1	few
TGTGCCAGCAGCCATAGACAGGGGATGAACACTGAAGCTTTCTTT	CASSHRQGMNTEAFF	15	TRBJ1-1	TRBD1	TRBV7-9	-
TGTGCCAGCAGCGTAAATAGCGGGAATGAGCAGTTCTTC	CASSVNSGNEQFF	13	TRBJ2-1	TRBD2	TRBV9	-
TGTGCCAGCAGTCCCCGGGGGGTGGGGAGCACTGAAGCTTTCTTT	CASSPRGVGSTEAFF	15	TRBJ1-1	-	TRBV6-2/TRBV6-3	once
TGTGCCAGCAGCTCCTGGGCCGACACTGAAGCTTTCTTT	CASSSWADTEAFF	13	TRBJ1-1	-	TRBV3-1/TRBV3-2	-
TGTGCCAGCAGTGATCAGGGTTACTATGGCTACACCTTC	CASSDQGYYGYTF	13	TRBJ1-2	-	TRBV6-1	-
TGTGCCAGTAGTCCACAGGGGGGCAGATTAAGGAACACTGAAGCTTTCTTT	CASSPQGGRLRNTEAFF	17	TRBJ1-1	TRBD1	TRBV19	-
TGTGCCAGCAGCGTAGGTCCGCCCGGGACAGTAAACACTGAAGCTTTCTTT	CASSVGPPGTVNTEAFF	17	TRBJ1-1	TRBD1	TRBV9	-
TGTGCCAGCAGCGTCCCAGCGGGAGGGGTTGAGCAGTTCTTC	CASSVPAGGVEQFF	14	TRBJ2-1	TRBD2	TRBV9	-
TGTGCCAGCACCCTCGGGAGCGGGTCCTACAATGAGCAGTTCTTC	CASTLGSGSYNEQFF	15	TRBJ2-1	-	TRBV6-1	once
TGCGCCAGCAGCCCGGGACAGGGCGACGGCTACACCTTC	CASSPGQGDGYTF	13	TRBJ1-2	TRBD1	TRBV5-1	-
TGTGCCAGCAGTGCGGGACTGCCCGTCGGGGAGCTGTTTTTT	CASSAGLPVGELFF	14	TRBJ2-2	-	TRBV27	-
TGTGCCAGTAGTCCGACCGGGACAGGGGGTCATGGCTACACCTTC	CASSPTGTGGHGYTF	15	TRBJ1-2	TRBD1	TRBV19	-
TGTGCCAGCAGTTTAGACAGGGGGCGAAACGAGCAGTACTTC	CASSLDRGRNEQYF	14	TRBJ2-7	TRBD1	TRBV6-5	-
TGTGCCAGCAGTGAAGACCGATACCGGGAGACCCAGTACTTC	CASSEDRYRETQYF	14	TRBJ2-5	-	TRBV2	-
TGTGCCAGCAGCCCTCCCCCGCCGGGACTGACATTTGAGCAGTTCTTC	CASSPPPPGLTFEQFF	16	TRBJ2-1	-	TRBV11-2	-
TGTGCCAGCAGCTTAGCCCCCCAGAACGAGCAGTTCTTC	CASSLAPQNEQFF	13	TRBJ2-1	-	TRBV7-3	-
TGTGCCATCAGATCTAGCGGGAGTACGGGGGGGTCCTACAATGAGCAGTTCTTC	CAIRSSGSTGGSYNEQFF	18	TRBJ2-1	TRBD2	TRBV10-3	few